This T cell receptor (beta chain) was sequenced for a study of CD8+ T cells in alopecia areata listed by TCRdb under 2018. For the wider study: Treated patients were enrolled in an open-label pilot trial of oral tofacitinib at 5 to 10 mg twice daily for moderate-to-severe alopecia areata. Scalp clonality was compared among normal scalp (n=4), patchy alopecia areata scalp (n=8), and alopecia totalis/universalis scalp (n=8). Amplification of TCRbeta CDR3 regions was done by immunoSEQ multiplex PCR using 35 Vbeta forward primers and 13 Jbeta reverse primers. On the human side, TCRbeta sequencing was run on scalp tissue and on sorted CD4+ and CD8+ peripheral blood T cells from healthy controls and from alopecia areata patients with either patchy or totalis/universalis disease. To study T cell clonal expansion in alopecia areata, the researchers applied high-throughput TCRbeta sequencing to both the C3H/HeJ mouse model and human patients. Patients on tofacitinib were biopsied at baseline and after 4 and 24 weeks of treatment, and several of the patients also had a later scalp biopsy. RNA came from the PAXgene miRNA kit for fixed scalp, the miRNeasy kit for PBMCs, and the RNeasy kit for mouse skin. Disease severity in treated patients was measured with the SALT score, which quantifies the percentage of affected scalp surface area. Tofacitinib was administered for 6 to 18 months, and 6 months of follow-up off drug were then conducted to assess delayed response and recurrence. What the authors observed across the whole study: Unlike mouse skin, where gammadelta T cells dominate, normal human skin contains resident alphabeta T cells that get sequenced too, which complicates analysis of the scalp TCR repertoire. During tofacitinib treatment, many expanded lesional clones stuck around in both scalp and blood, and this persistence may partly explain why relapse happens after treatment is stopped. Scalp clonality and the number of expanded CD8+ clones among the top 100 scalp clones were significantly decreased by tofacitinib. Because the treated cohort was small and included a single nonresponder, larger studies are needed to assess links between baseline CD8+ expansion and response. Shared TCR sequences between patients were less evident than in mice, which may be partly attributable to HLA diversity in the patient population. Higher clonality and more expanded CD8+ clones were observed in lesional scalp than in normal scalp, particularly in alopecia totalis/universalis, a finding suggestive of antigenic drive.

Library creation used the immunoSEQ multiplex PCR assay. RNA was extracted from all samples and reverse transcribed into cDNA as template for TCR sequencing. SuperScript III was used for first-strand cDNA synthesis, primed with a 2:1 mix of oligo-dT and random hexamers. A synthetic immune receptor repertoire was used to measure amplification bias, and any remaining bias was corrected computationally. Per the original workflow: Raw reads were preprocessed for error removal, and CDR3 was defined according to IMGT conventions as running from the conserved cysteine to phenylalanine. Clonality was calculated as 1 minus Shannon entropy normalized by log2 of the number of productive unique TCRs. Scalp TCRbeta sequences were cross-referenced with sorted blood CD4 and CD8 repertoires so that the CD4 or CD8 identity of scalp clones could be inferred. TCRdb took over this immuneACCESS table, retaining in-frame rearrangements with V and J assigned. Such tables are incomplete; in checked studies, under half of the missing clones stem from an unresolved V gene, and the remainder is unexplained. Clonal size and the V and J genes are those of that table, whereas D and trimming came from the DNA. Present in this sample are about 160,000 clones, around three fifths of which were seen just once. The leading ten clones occupy about 14% of the sample.

CDR1 and CDR2, per the germline V gene, are SGHRS and YFSETQ. The trim is 4 bases for V and 9 bases for J, with a gap of 11 bases between the germline ends. Including the terminal cysteine and phenylalanine, the CDR3 comprises 13 residues. Only the CDR3 DNA is retained, 39 bases long and in frame from the first base. The sample's time point label, in plain terms: less than 25 weeks on oral tofacitinib. Taken with the paper, the label for treatment or condition translates to: oral pan-JAK inhibitor, 5-10 mg twice daily. Lesional scalp punch biopsies and peripheral blood were obtained from alopecia areata patients. PBMCs were separated by density centrifugation and stained for CD3, CD4 and CD8, after which CD4+ and CD8+ T cells were sorted on a FACSAria. With respect to this clone: It lacks a known antigen. Base quality data are lacking; no much larger clone is found one base away.

The chain couples TRBV5-1 to TRBJ1-6, and TRBD1 may be the D gene, going by 5 matching bases. The source was CD4+ T cells sorted from blood, collected at week 24, from a patient treated with tofacitinib. The TCR originated in a human donor with alopecia areata. DNA sequence: TGCGCCAGCAGCGATGGGACTCGTTCACCCCTCCACTTT. It encodes CASSDGTRSPLHF.